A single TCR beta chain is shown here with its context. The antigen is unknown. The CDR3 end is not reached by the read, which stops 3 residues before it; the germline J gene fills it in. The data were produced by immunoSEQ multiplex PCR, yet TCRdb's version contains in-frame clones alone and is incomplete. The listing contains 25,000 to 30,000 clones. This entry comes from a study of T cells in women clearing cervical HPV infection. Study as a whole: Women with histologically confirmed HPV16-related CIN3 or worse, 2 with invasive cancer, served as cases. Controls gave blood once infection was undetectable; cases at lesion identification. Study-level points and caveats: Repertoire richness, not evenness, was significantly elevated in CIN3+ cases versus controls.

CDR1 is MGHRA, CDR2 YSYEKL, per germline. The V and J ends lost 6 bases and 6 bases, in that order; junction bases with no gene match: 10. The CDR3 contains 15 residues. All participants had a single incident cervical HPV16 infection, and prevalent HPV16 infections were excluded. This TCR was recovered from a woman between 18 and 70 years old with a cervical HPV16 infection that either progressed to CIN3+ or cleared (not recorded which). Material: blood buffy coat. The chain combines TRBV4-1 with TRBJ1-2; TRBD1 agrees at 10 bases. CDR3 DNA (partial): TGCGCCAGCAGGATGCTGACAGGGGGCACCGATGGC. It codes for CASRMLTGGTDG. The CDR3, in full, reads CASRMLTGGTDGYTF.